Listed here are 5 T cell receptor beta chains from one sample, sequenced in a study of beta chain features in type 1 diabetes. Sequencing targeted expressed TCRB transcripts, as all isolated RNA had been reverse transcribed. The table came from immunoSEQ multiplex PCR; TCRdb's copy has only in-frame clones and leaves some out. The sample shows 250,000 to 350,000 clones, 12% to 15% of them seen only once. The sample comprised central memory CD4+ T cells from blood. The receptors were sampled from a young man in good health.

This chain joins TRBV7-9 and TRBJ1-5; 8 bases match TRBD1. V was pared by 5 bases and J by 5 bases, with 2 bases of the junction left unmatched. The CDR3 contains 13 residues. CDR1 and CDR2 from the germline V gene are SEHNR and FQNEAQ (reference sequence). The CDR3 here is CASSKDRDQPQHF. Here the CDR3 DNA reads TGTGCCAGCAGCAAGGACAGGGATCAGCCCCAGCATTTT.

The chain carries TRBV7-2 and TRBJ1-1, with D unresolved. V lost 3 bases, J lost 5 bases, and 10 bases lay in between. There are 13 residues in the CDR3. CDR1 and CDR2 (germline): SGHTA, FQGNSA. This CDR3 is CASSFRSATEAFF. The DNA for the CDR3 is TGTGCCAGCAGCTTCCGGAGCGCAACTGAAGCTTTCTTT.

The rearrangement uses TRBV7-8 and TRBJ1-5; D perhaps matches TRBD1 (5 bases). In germline, CDR1 is SGHVS, CDR2 FQNEAQ. This CDR3 comprises 18 residues. Between the trimmed V and J ends, which lost 2 bases and 1 base, there was a span of 18 bases. CDR3 in DNA: TGTGCCAGCAGCTTATCAGGGACCCTCCCCGGGAGCAATCAGCCCCAGCATTTT. This codes for CASSLSGTLPGSNQPQHF.

This clone has just a few counts. In DNA, the CDR3 is TGTGCCAGCAGCTTATCCCCAGGGGACCCCCGGGGCTACACCTTC. It specifies CASSLSPGDPRGYTF. The J gene is TRBJ1-2, the V gene TRBV11-2; a possible D gene is TRBD1 (6 bases). Germline CDR1 SGHAT, CDR2 FQNNGV. Trimming cost V 2 bases and J 8 bases, with 18 bases left between them. This CDR3 spans 15 amino acids.

The chain employs TRBV7-8 and TRBJ2-4; D possibly corresponds to TRBD2 (5 bases). Trimming removed 5 bases at V and 10 bases at J, with 18 bases between. CDR1 is SGHVS and CDR2 is FQNEAQ in the germline V gene. CDR3 length: 14 residues. The CDR3 here is CASSPGASPTIQYF. The CDR3 nucleotides read TGTGCCAGCAGCCCCGGTGCTAGCCCGACGATTCAGTACTTC.